The clone carrying this T cell receptor (beta chain) was observed a handful of times. Once RNA had been extracted, it was reverse transcribed into cDNA to act as the sequencing template. TCRdb's copy holds only in-frame clones and misses some; the assay was immunoSEQ multiplex PCR. Among about 74,000 clones listed, 25% to 35% were seen once. Treatment reported: oral pan-JAK inhibitor, 5-10 mg twice daily. These data belong to a study of CD8+ T cells in alopecia areata. Germline V gene data show CDR1 as SQVTM and CDR2 as ANQGSEA. V was clipped by 6 bases and J by 9 bases, with 13 bases between them. This CDR3 is built from 11 residues.

The receptor was isolated from a human donor with alopecia areata. This chain links TRBV29-1 with TRBJ2-3; D perhaps matches TRBD2 (5 bases). The starting material was CD8+ T cells sorted from blood, obtained at week 4, from a patient treated with tofacitinib. In nucleotides, the CDR3 is TGCAGCGTCCCAAGGAGCGGCACGCAGTATTTT. Encoded protein: CSVPRSGTQYF.